The rows below give T cell receptor beta chains drawn from one sample of a study of cytomegalovirus exposure and HLA in healthy donors. Only in-frame clones appear in the TCRdb table, and some are missing; sequencing was by immunoSEQ multiplex PCR. The sample contains about 150,000 clones, around 81% of which appear only once. Sequenced input: PBMCs. These receptors originate from a woman aged 40 to 49 in good health and CMV-seropositive. Both conserved end residues are part of each CDR3. The D gene is left open where the match is weak. The listing skips clone size in some rows; elsewhere it reads once, few, many or a size class.

size	V	J	D	CDR3	DNA
-	TRBV6-1	TRBJ1-5	TRBD1	CASSTTGANQPQHF	TGTGCCAGCAGTACTACAGGGGCCAATCAGCCCCAGCATTTT
-	TRBV30	TRBJ1-5	-	CAWSVSTNNQPQHF	TGTGCCTGGAGTGTGTCGACAAACAATCAGCCCCAGCATTTT
-	TRBV6-6	TRBJ1-3	TRBD1	CASSYGTGRNTIYF	TGTGCCAGCAGTTACGGGACAGGGAGAAACACCATATATTTT
-	TRBV27	TRBJ2-5	TRBD2	CAAQGLAGMRYF	TGTGCCGCTCAGGGACTAGCGGGAATGCGCTACTTC
few	TRBV30	TRBJ2-7	-	CAWSLELSGYEQYF	TGTGCCTGGAGTCTGGAGCTTTCGGGCTACGAGCAGTACTTC
-	TRBV10-1	TRBJ2-1	TRBD2	CASSQAGGNNEQFF	TGCGCCAGCAGCCAAGCGGGAGGTAACAATGAGCAGTTCTTC
-	TRBV5-4	TRBJ2-3	-	CASSFRGTDTQYF	TGTGCCAGCAGCTTCCGGGGCACAGATACGCAGTATTTT
-	TRBV27	TRBJ2-3	TRBD1	CASSTRTGVRTDTQYF	TGTGCCAGCAGTACCCGGACAGGGGTCCGTACAGATACGCAGTATTTT
-	TRBV9	TRBJ1-1	-	CASSSEGNTEAFF	TGTGCCAGCAGTTCTGAGGGGAACACTGAAGCTTTCTTT
-	TRBV6-6	TRBJ1-2	-	CASLGGVLADYGYTF	TGTGCCAGTCTAGGAGGGGTCTTAGCTGACTATGGCTACACCTTC
-	TRBV18	TRBJ1-4	-	CASSPGGADEKLFF	TGTGCCAGCTCACCGGGGGGGGCTGATGAAAAACTGTTTTTT
-	TRBV14	TRBJ2-7	-	CASSQGIGPYEQYF	TGTGCCAGCAGCCAAGGTATCGGTCCCTACGAGCAGTACTTC
-	TRBV28	TRBJ1-5	-	CASSLRKGEGNQPQHF	TGTGCCAGCAGCCTACGGAAAGGGGAGGGCAATCAGCCCCAGCATTTT
-	TRBV6-5	TRBJ2-1	-	CASSYDKFDEQFF	TGTGCCAGCAGTTACGACAAGTTCGATGAGCAGTTCTTC
-	TRBV19	TRBJ1-5	-	CASSMREGGQPQHF	TGTGCCAGTAGTATGAGGGAAGGGGGTCAGCCCCAGCATTTT
-	TRBV10-1	TRBJ2-3	-	CASSDSVVDTQYF	TGCGCCAGCAGTGACTCAGTGGTAGATACGCAGTATTTT
-	TRBV7-8	TRBJ1-5	-	CASSPAVTDQPQHF	TGTGCCAGCAGCCCAGCAGTTACAGATCAGCCCCAGCATTTT
-	TRBV2	TRBJ2-1	-	CASSDKQGPRSNEQFF	TGTGCCAGCAGTGATAAACAGGGCCCGAGGTCCAATGAGCAGTTCTTC
-	TRBV7-6	TRBJ1-2	-	CASSSISGQRNGYTF	TGTGCCAGCAGCTCGATATCCGGACAGAGGAATGGCTACACCTTC
-	TRBV6-4	TRBJ2-3	TRBD2	CASSRTSDTDTQYF	TGTGCCAGCAGCAGGACTAGCGACACAGATACGCAGTATTTT
-	TRBV7-3	TRBJ2-2	-	CASSSRVNRTGELFF	TGTGCCAGCAGCTCCAGGGTGAATCGCACCGGGGAGCTGTTTTTT
once	TRBV5-1	TRBJ2-1	-	CASSNPTLSSYNEQFF	TGCGCCAGCAGCAACCCTACTCTAAGCTCCTACAATGAGCAGTTCTTC
-	TRBV7-9	TRBJ2-3	TRBD2	CASSLGLAGSTDTQYF	TGTGCCAGCAGCTTGGGACTAGCGGGGAGCACAGATACGCAGTATTTT
-	TRBV6-4	TRBJ2-2	-	CASSDTGNTGELFF	TGTGCCAGCAGTGACACAGGGAACACCGGGGAGCTGTTTTTT
-	TRBV10-2	TRBJ1-1	-	CASTWNTEAFF	TGCGCTAGTACCTGGAACACTGAAGCTTTCTTT
-	TRBV19	TRBJ2-7	TRBD1	CASSIAPGGPRNEQYF	TGTGCCAGTAGTATAGCCCCAGGGGGACCGAGAAATGAGCAGTACTTC
few	TRBV18	TRBJ1-4	-	CASSLPSGPNEKLFF	TGTGCCAGCTCACTCCCATCAGGGCCGAATGAAAAACTGTTTTTT
-	TRBV6-5	TRBJ2-1	TRBD1	CASSLDRSSYNEQFF	TGTGCCAGCAGTCTGGACAGGAGCTCCTACAATGAGCAGTTCTTC
once	TRBV19	TRBJ2-3	-	CASSMASADTQYF	TGTGCCAGTAGTATGGCTAGCGCAGATACGCAGTATTTT
-	TRBV29-1	TRBJ2-3	TRBD2	CSADIGRARDTQYF	TGCAGCGCTGATATCGGGAGGGCCAGAGATACGCAGTATTTT
-	TRBV5-4	TRBJ2-3	-	CASRGSTDTQYF	TGTGCCAGCCGGGGTAGCACAGATACGCAGTATTTT
-	TRBV9	TRBJ2-3	TRBD2	CASSTRAGNTDTQYF	TGTGCCAGCAGCACCCGAGCGGGGAACACAGATACGCAGTATTTT
few	TRBV7-8	TRBJ2-7	-	CASSLGGPSSYEQYF	TGTGCCAGCAGCTTAGGAGGTCCTAGCTCCTACGAGCAGTACTTC
-	TRBV21-1	TRBJ1-5	-	CASSPRTGQGAGSNQPQHF	TGTGCCAGCAGCCCGCGAACGGGACAGGGGGCTGGCAGCAATCAGCCCCAGCATTTT
-	TRBV25-1	TRBJ2-1	TRBD1	CASSESGGNEQFF	TGTGCCAGCAGTGAATCAGGGGGCAATGAGCAGTTCTTC
-	TRBV7-9	TRBJ2-5	-	CASSTMAAQETQYF	TGTGCCAGCAGCACAATGGCGGCCCAAGAGACCCAGTACTTC
-	TRBV28	TRBJ1-2	-	CASSPAGGRNYGYTF	TGTGCCAGCAGTCCCGCCGGGGGACGAAACTATGGCTACACCTTC
few	TRBV19	TRBJ1-1	TRBD1	CASNADRGNTEAFF	TGTGCCAGTAATGCGGACAGGGGCAACACTGAAGCTTTCTTT